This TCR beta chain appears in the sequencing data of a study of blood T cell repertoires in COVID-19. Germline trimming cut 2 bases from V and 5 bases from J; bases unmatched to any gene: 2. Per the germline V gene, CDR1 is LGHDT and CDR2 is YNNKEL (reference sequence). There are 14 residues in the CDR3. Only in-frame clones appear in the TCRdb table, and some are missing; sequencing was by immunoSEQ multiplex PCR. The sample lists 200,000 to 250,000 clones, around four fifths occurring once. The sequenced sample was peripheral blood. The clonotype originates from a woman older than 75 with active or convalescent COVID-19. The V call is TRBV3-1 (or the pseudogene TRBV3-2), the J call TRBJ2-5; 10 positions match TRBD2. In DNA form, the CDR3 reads TGTGCCAGCAGCCAAATTAGCGGGGGGGAGACCCAGTACTTC. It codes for CASSQISGGETQYF.